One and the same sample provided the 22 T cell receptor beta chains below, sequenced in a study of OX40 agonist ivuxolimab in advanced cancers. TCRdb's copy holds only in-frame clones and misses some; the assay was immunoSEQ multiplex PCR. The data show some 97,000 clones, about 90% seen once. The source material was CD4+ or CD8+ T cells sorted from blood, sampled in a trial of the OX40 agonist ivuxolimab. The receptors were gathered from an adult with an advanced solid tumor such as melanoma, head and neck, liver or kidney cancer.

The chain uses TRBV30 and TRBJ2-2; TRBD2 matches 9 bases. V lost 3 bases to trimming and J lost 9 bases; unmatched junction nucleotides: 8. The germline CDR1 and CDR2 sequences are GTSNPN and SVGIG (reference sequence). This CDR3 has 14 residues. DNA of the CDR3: TGTGCCTGGAGGGGGCAGGGACTAGCTAGGGAGCTGTTTTTT. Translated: CAWRGQGLARELFF.

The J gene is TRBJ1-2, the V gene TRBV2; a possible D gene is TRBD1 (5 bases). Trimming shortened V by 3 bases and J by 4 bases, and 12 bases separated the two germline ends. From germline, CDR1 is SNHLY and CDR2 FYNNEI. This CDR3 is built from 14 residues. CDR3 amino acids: CASSDRGKAYGYTF. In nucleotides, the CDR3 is TGTGCCAGCAGTGATCGGGGGAAGGCCTATGGCTACACCTTC.

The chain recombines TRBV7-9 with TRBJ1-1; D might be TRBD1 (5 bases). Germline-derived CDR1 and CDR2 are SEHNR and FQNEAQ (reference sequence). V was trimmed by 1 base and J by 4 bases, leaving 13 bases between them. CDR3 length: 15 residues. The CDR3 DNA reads TGTGCCAGCAGCTTAGTTTCCAGCGGGGGCACTGAAGCTTTCTTT. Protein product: CASSLVSSGGTEAFF.

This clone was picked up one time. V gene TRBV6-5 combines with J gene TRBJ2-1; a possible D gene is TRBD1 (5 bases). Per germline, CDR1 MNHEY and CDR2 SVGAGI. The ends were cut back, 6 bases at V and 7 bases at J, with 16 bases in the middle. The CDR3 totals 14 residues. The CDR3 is CASSPLYKGNEQFF. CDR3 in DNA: TGTGCCAGCAGCCCCCTCTATAAGGGGAATGAGCAGTTCTTC.

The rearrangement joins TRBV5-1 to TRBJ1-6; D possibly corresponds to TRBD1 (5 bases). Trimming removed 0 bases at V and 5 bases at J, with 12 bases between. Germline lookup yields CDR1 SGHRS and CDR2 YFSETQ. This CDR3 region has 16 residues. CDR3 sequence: CASSLAGTENNSPLHF. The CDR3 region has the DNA TGCGCCAGCAGCTTGGCCGGGACGGAAAATAATTCACCCCTCCACTTT. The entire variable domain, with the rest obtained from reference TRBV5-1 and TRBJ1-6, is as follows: KAGVTQTPRYLIKTRGQQVTLSCSPISGHRSVSWYQQTPGQGLQFLFEYFSETQRNKGNFPGRFSGRQFSNSRSEMNVSTLELGDSALYLCASSLAGTENNSPLHFGNGTRLTVT.

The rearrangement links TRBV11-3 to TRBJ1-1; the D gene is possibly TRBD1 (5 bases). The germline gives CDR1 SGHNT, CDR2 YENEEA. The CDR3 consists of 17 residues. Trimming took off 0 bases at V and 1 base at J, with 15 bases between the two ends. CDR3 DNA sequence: TGTGCCAGCAGCTTAGATTCGGCAGGGCGATCGAACACTGAAGCTTTCTTT. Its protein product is CASSLDSAGRSNTEAFF.

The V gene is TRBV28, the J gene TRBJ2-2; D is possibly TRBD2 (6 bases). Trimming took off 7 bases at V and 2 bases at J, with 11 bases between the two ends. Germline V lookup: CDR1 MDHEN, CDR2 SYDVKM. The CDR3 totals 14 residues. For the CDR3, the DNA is TGTGCCAGCATCCCAGCGGGTAACACCGGGGAGCTGTTTTTT. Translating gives CASIPAGNTGELFF.

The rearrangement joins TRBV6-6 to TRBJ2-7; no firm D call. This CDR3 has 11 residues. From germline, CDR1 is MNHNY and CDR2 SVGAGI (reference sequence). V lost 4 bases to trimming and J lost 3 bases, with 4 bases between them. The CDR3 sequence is CASSLNYEQYF. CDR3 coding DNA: TGTGCCAGCAGTTTAAACTACGAGCAGTACTTC.

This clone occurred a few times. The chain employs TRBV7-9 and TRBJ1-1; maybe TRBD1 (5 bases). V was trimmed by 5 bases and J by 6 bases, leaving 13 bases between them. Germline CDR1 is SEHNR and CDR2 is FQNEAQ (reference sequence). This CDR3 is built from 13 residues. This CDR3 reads CASSALGTAEAFF. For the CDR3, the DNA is TGTGCCAGCAGCGCACTTGGGACGGCTGAAGCTTTCTTT.

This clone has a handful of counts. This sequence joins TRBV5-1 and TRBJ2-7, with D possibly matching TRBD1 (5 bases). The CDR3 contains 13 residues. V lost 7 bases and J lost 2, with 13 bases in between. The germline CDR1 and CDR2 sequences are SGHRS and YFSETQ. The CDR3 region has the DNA TGCGCCAGCTCACGCAGGGTTCCCTACGAGCAGTACTTC. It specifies CASSRRVPYEQYF.

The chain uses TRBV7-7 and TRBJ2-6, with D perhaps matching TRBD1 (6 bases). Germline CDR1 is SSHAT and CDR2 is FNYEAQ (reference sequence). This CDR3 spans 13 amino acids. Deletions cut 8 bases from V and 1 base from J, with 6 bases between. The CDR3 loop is CASQGSGANVLTF. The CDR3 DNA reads TGTGCCAGCCAGGGGTCTGGGGCCAACGTCCTGACTTTC.

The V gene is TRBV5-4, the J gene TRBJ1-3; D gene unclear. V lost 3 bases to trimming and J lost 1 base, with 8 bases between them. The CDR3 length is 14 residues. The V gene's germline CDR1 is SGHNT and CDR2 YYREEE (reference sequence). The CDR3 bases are TGTGCCAGCAGCTGGAGCGGGTCTGGAAACACCATATATTTT. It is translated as CASSWSGSGNTIYF.

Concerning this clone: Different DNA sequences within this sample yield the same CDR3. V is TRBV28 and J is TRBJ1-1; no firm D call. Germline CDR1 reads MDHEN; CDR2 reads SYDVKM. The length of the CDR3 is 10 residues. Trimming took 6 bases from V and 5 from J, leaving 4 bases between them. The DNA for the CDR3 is TGTGCCAGCAGAAGGACTGAAGCTTTCTTT. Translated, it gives CASRRTEAFF.

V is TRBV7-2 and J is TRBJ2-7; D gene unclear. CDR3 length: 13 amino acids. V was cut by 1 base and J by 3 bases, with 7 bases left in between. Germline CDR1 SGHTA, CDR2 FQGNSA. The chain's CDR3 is CASSLDGFYEQYF. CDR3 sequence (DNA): TGTGCCAGCAGCTTAGATGGGTTCTACGAGCAGTACTTC.

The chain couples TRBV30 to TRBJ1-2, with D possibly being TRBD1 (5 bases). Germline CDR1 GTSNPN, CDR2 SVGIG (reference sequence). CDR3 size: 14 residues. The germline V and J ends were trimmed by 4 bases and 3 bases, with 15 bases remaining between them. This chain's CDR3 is CAWTGTPRDYGYTF. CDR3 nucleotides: TGTGCCTGGACCGGGACCCCGAGGGACTATGGCTACACCTTC.

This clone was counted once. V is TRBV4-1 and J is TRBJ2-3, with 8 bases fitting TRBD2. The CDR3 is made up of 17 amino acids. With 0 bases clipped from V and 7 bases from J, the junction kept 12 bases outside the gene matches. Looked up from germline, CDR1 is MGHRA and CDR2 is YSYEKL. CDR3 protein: CASSQETSGYERNTQYF. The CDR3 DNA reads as TGCGCCAGCAGCCAAGAAACTAGCGGCTACGAGCGAAATACGCAGTATTTT.

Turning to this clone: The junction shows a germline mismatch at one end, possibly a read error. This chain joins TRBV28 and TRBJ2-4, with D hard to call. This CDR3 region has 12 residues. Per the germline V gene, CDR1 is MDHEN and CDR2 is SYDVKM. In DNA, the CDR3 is TGTGCCAGCAGGGCCTTAAATGGGCGCGCGGACTTC. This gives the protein CASRALNGRADF.

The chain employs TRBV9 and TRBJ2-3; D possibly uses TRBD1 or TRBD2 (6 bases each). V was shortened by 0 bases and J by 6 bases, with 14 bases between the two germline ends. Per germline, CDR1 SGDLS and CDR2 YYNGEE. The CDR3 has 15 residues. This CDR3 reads CASSVEVGGMDTQYF. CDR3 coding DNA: TGTGCCAGCAGCGTAGAGGTGGGGGGCATGGATACGCAGTATTTT.

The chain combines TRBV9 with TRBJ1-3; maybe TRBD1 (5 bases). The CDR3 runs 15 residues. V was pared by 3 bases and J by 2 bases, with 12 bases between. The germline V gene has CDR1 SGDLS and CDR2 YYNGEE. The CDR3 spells CASSAGGKAGNTIYF. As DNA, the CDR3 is TGTGCCAGCAGCGCCGGGGGGAAAGCTGGAAACACCATATATTTT.

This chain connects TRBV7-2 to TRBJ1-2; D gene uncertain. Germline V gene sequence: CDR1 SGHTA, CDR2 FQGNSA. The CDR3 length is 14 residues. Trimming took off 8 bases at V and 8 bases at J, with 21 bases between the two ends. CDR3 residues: CASGLSTLLRGYTF. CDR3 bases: TGTGCCAGCGGCCTATCAACCCTCCTAAGAGGCTACACCTTC.

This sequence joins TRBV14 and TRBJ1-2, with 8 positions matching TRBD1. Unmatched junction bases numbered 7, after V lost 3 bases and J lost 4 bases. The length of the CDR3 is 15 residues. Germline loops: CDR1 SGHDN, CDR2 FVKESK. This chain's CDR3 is CASSHGTGAFYGYTF. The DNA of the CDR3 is TGTGCCAGCAGCCATGGGACAGGCGCATTCTATGGCTACACCTTC.

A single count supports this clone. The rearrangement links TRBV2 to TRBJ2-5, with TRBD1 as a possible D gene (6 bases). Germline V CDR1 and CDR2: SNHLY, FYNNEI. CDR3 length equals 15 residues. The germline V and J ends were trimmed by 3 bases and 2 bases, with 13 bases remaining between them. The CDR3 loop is CASSDHRVVQETQYF. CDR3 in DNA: TGTGCCAGCAGTGATCACAGGGTCGTGCAAGAGACCCAGTACTTC.